The text below deals with one T cell receptor beta chain. This CDR3 region has 14 residues. V lost 6 bases to trimming and J lost 3 bases; unmatched junction nucleotides: 5. CDR1 is SGHNT, CDR2 YYREEE, per germline (reference sequence). The data are from a study of T cell changes during pregnancy in multiple sclerosis. The table came from immunoSEQ multiplex PCR; TCRdb's copy has only in-frame clones and leaves some out. The sample has about 93,000 clones, approximately 90% seen once. This specimen consisted of peripheral blood, obtained before pregnancy. The receptor comes from a female donor with multiple sclerosis, enrolled in a pregnancy study. The V gene is TRBV5-4, the J gene TRBJ2-5; 10 bases line up with TRBD1. The CDR3 spells CASKRTGGEETQYF. The DNA for the CDR3 is TGTGCCAGCAAGCGGACAGGGGGAGAAGAGACCCAGTACTTC.